This is a list of T cell receptor beta chains from one sample in a study of blood T cell repertoires in COVID-19. Measured with immunoSEQ multiplex PCR; TCRdb has only the in-frame clones, and not every one. The repertoire holds about 210,000 clones, with 70% to 90% as singletons. The sample taken for sequencing was PBMCs or T cells enriched from blood (not recorded which). The receptor source for this set is a man aged 25 to 40 with acute COVID-19. Both conserved end residues are part of each CDR3. Fields, in order: D gene, clone size, V gene, J gene, CDR3 protein, CDR3 DNA. The D gene is left open where the match is weak. The size entry is marked missing in some rows and otherwise reads once, few, many or a size class.

D: .; size: .; V: TRBV2; J: TRBJ2-3; CDR3: CASSIRQGTDTQYF; DNA: TGTGCCAGCAGTATTAGACAGGGCACAGATACGCAGTATTTT
D: TRBD2; size: .; V: TRBV7-3; J: TRBJ2-5; CDR3: CASSWTSGGETQYF; DNA: TGTGCCAGCAGTTGGACTAGCGGGGGAGAGACCCAGTACTTC
D: .; size: .; V: TRBV28; J: TRBJ2-4; CDR3: CASQTGPKNIQYF; DNA: TGTGCCAGCCAAACAGGGCCCAAAAACATTCAGTACTTC
D: TRBD1; size: .; V: TRBV4-2; J: TRBJ1-2; CDR3: CASSPGTGPFHGYTF; DNA: TGTGCCAGCAGCCCGGGGACAGGGCCTTTCCATGGCTACACCTTC
D: TRBD1; size: few; V: TRBV19; J: TRBJ1-4; CDR3: CASSHGQGAEKLFF; DNA: TGTGCCAGTAGCCACGGACAGGGAGCTGAAAAACTGTTTTTT
D: TRBD1; size: many; V: TRBV18; J: TRBJ2-7; CDR3: CASSPPGTGDEQYF; DNA: TGTGCCAGCTCACCACCTGGGACAGGGGACGAGCAGTACTTC
D: .; size: once; V: TRBV28; J: TRBJ1-5; CDR3: CASSLKGPLRPQHF; DNA: TGTGCCAGCAGTCTAAAGGGGCCCCTCCGGCCCCAGCATTTT
D: .; size: .; V: TRBV5-5; J: TRBJ1-1; CDR3: CASSLVEATEAFF; DNA: TGTGCCAGCAGCTTGGTGGAGGCCACTGAAGCTTTCTTT
D: .; size: .; V: TRBV7-3; J: TRBJ1-4; CDR3: CASPRDNEKLFF; DNA: TGTGCCAGCCCCAGGGATAATGAAAAACTGTTTTTT
D: .; size: .; V: TRBV18; J: TRBJ1-1; CDR3: CASSPAGMNTEAFF; DNA: TGTGCCAGCTCACCGGCAGGGATGAACACTGAAGCTTTCTTT
D: TRBD1; size: .; V: TRBV3-1/TRBV3-2; J: TRBJ2-3; CDR3: CASSHRQGTTDTQYF; DNA: TGTGCCAGCAGCCATAGACAGGGAACCACAGATACGCAGTATTTT
D: TRBD1; size: .; V: TRBV27; J: TRBJ2-7; CDR3: CASSWNRGSYEQYF; DNA: TGTGCCAGCAGTTGGAACAGGGGCTCCTACGAGCAGTACTTC
D: TRBD2; size: .; V: TRBV9; J: TRBJ2-5; CDR3: CASSVTAGPETQYF; DNA: TGTGCCAGCAGCGTAACAGCGGGGCCGGAGACCCAGTACTTC
D: TRBD1; size: .; V: TRBV6-5; J: TRBJ1-2; CDR3: CASSYSGQGNYGYTF; DNA: TGTGCCAGCAGTTACTCGGGACAGGGAAACTATGGCTACACCTTC